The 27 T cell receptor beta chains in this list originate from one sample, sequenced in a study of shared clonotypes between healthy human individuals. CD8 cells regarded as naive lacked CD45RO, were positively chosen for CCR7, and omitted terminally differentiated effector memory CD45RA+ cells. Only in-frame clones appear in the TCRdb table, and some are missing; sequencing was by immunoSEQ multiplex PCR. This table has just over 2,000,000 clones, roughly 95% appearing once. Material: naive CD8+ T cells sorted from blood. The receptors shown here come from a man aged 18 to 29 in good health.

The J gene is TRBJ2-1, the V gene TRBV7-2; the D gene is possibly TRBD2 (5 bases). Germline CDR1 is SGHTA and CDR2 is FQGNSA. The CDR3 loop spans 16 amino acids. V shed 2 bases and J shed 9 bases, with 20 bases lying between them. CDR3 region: CASSLTVGPLVSEQFF. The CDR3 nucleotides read TGTGCCAGCAGCTTAACGGTCGGCCCACTAGTGTCTGAGCAGTTCTTC.

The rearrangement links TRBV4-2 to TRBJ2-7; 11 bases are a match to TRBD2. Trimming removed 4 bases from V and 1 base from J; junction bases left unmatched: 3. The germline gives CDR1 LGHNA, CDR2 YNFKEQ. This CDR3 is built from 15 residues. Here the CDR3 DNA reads TGTGCCAGCAGCCCAACTAGCGGGGGTTCCTACGAGCAGTACTTC. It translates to CASSPTSGGSYEQYF.

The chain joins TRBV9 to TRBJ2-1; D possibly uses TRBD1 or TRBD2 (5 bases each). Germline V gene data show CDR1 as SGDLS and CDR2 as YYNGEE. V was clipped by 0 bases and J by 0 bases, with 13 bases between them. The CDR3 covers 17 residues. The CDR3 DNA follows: TGTGCCAGCAGCGTAGGGGACGCCGTGAGCTCCTACAATGAGCAGTTCTTC. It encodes CASSVGDAVSSYNEQFF.

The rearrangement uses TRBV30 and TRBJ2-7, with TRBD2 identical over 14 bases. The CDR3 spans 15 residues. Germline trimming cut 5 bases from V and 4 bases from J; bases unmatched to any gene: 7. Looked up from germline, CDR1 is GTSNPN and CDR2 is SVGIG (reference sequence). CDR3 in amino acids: CAWAGTSGSLYEQYF. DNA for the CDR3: TGTGCCTGGGCCGGGACTAGCGGGAGTTTGTACGAGCAGTACTTC.

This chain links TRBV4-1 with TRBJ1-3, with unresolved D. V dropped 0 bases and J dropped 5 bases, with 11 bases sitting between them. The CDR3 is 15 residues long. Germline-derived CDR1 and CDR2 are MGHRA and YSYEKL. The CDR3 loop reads CASSQDARPRNTIYF. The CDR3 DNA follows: TGCGCCAGCAGCCAAGATGCGCGGCCCCGAAACACCATATATTTT.

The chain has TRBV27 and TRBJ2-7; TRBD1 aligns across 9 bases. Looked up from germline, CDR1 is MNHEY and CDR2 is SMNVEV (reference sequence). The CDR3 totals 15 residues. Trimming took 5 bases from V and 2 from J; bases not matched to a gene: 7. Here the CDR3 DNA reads TGTGCCAGCAGTACAGACAGGGGGTTAGCCTACGAGCAGTACTTC. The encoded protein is CASSTDRGLAYEQYF.

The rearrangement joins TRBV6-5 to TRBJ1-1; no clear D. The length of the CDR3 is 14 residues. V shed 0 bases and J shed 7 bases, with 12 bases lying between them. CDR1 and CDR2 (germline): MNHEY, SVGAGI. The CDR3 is CASSYSGVLSEAFF. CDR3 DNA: TGTGCCAGCAGTTACTCCGGGGTTCTGAGTGAAGCTTTCTTT.

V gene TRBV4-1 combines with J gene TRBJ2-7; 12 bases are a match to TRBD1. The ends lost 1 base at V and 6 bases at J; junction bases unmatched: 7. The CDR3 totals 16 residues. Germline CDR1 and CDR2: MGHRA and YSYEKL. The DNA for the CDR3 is TGCGCCAGCAGCCAAGCTAGGTGGGACAGGGGGCCCGAGCAGTACTTC. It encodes CASSQARWDRGPEQYF.

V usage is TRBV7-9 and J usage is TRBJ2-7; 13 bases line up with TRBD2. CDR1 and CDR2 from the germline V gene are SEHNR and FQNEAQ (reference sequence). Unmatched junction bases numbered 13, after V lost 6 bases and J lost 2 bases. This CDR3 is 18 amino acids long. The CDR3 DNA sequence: TGTGCCAGCAGGTCCACTAGCGGGAGGGCCGCTGAAACCTACGAGCAGTACTTC. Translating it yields CASRSTSGRAAETYEQYF.

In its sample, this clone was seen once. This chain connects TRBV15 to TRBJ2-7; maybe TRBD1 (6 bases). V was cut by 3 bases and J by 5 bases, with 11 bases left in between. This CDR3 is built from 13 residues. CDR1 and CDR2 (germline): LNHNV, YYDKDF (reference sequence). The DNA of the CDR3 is TGTGCCACCAGCAGGGCGGACAGCCACGAGCAGTACTTC. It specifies CATSRADSHEQYF.

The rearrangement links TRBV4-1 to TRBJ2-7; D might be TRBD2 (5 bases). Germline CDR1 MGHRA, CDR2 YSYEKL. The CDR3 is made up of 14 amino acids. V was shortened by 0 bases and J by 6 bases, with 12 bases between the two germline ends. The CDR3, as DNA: TGCGCCAGCAGCCAAGACGGGGTATCAGGCGAGCAGTACTTC. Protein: CASSQDGVSGEQYF.

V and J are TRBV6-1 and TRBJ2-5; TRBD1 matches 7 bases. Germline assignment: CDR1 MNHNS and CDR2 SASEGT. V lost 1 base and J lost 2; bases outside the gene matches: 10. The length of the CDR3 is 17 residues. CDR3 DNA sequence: TGTGCCAGCAGTGAAGTGGGGCCGGGACAGCTACAAGAGACCCAGTACTTC. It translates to CASSEVGPGQLQETQYF.

The CDR3 region has the DNA TGTGCCAGCAGCTTGGGAGGTCCCCCAGATACGCAGTATTTT. Its protein product is CASSLGGPPDTQYF. J is TRBJ2-3 and V is TRBV5-4; D is unclear. Trimming removed 0 bases at V and 4 bases at J, with 9 bases between. Germline V gene sequence: CDR1 SGHNT, CDR2 YYREEE (reference sequence). This CDR3 comprises 14 residues.

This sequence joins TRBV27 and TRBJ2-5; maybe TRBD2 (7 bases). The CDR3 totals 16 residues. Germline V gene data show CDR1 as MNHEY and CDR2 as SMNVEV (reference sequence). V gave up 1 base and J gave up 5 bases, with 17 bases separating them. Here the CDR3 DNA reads TGTGCCAGCAGTTTATATGGGGGGGGCTGGGAGGAGACCCAGTACTTC. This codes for CASSLYGGGWEETQYF.

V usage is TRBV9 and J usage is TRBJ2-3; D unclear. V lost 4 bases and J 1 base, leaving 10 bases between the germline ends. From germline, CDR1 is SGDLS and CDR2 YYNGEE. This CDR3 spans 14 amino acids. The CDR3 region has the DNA TGTGCCAGCAGCCCCCTTTCCGGCACAGATACGCAGTATTTT. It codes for CASSPLSGTDTQYF.

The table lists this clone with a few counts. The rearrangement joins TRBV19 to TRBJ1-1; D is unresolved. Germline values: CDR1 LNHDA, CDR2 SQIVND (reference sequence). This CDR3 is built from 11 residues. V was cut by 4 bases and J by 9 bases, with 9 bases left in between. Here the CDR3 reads CASSSTGKAFF. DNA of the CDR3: TGTGCCAGTAGTAGTACGGGGAAAGCTTTCTTT.

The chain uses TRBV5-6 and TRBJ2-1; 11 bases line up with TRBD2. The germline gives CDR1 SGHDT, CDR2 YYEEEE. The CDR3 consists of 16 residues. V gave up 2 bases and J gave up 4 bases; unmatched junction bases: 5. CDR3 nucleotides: TGTGCCAGCAGCTTCCCTAGCGGGGGGCCTTACAATGAGCAGTTCTTC. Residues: CASSFPSGGPYNEQFF.

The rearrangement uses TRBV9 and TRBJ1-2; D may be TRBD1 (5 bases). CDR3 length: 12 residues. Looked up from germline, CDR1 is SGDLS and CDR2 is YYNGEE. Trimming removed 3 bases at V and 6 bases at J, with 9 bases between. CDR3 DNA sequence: TGTGCCAGCAGCGCGGGGGGAGATGGCTACACCTTC. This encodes CASSAGGDGYTF.

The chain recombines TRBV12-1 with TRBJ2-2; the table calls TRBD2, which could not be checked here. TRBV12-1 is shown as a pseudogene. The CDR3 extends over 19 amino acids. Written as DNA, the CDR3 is TGTGCCAGCAGCTCCCCTCGCGGATATAGCGGGGGGGTGGCTGGGGAGCTGTTTTTT. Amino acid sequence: CASSSPRGYSGGVAGELFF.

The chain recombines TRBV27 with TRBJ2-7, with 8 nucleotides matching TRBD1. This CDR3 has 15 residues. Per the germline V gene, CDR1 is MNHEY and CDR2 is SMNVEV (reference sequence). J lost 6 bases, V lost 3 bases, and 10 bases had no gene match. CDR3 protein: CASSFLRTGTFEQYF. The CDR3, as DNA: TGTGCCAGCAGTTTCCTCCGGACAGGGACGTTCGAGCAGTACTTC.

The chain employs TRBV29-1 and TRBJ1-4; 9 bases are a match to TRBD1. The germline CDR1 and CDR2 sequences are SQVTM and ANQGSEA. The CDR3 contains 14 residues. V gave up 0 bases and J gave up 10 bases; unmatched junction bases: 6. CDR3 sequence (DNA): TGCAGCGTTGAAGATGGGACAGGGTTGAGAAAACTGTTTTTT. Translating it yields CSVEDGTGLRKLFF. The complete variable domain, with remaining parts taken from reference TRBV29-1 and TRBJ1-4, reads SAVISQKPSRDICQRGTSLTIQCQVDSQVTMMFWYRQQPGQSLTLIATANQGSEATYESGFVIDKFPISRPNLTFSTLTVSNMSPEDSSIYLCSVEDGTGLRKLFFGSGTQLSVL.

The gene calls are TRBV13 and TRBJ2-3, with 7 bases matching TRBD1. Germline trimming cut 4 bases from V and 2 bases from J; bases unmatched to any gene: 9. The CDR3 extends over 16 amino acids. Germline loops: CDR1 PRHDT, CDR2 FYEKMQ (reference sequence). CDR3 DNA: TGTGCCAGCAGCTCTCCGGGACAGAGCCTCACAGATACGCAGTATTTT. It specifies CASSSPGQSLTDTQYF. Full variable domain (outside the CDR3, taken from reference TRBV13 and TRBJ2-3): AAGVIQSPRHLIKEKRETATLKCYPIPRHDTVYWYQQGPGQDPQFLISFYEKMQSDKGSIPDRFSAQQFSDYHSELNMSSLELGDSALYFCASSSPGQSLTDTQYFGPGTRLTVL.

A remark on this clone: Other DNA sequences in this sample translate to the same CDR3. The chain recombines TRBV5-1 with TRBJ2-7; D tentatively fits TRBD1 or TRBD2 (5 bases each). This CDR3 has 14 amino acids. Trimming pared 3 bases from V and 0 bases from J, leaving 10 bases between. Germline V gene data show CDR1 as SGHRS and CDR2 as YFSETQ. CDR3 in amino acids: CASSYTGLSYEQYF. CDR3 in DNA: TGCGCCAGCAGCTATACAGGACTCTCCTACGAGCAGTACTTC.

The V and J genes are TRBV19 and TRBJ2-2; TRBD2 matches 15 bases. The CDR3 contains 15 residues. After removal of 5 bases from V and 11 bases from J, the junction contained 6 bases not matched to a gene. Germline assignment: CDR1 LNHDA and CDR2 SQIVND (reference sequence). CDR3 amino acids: CASSFGLAGGEELFF. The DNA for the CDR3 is TGTGCCAGTAGTTTCGGACTAGCGGGGGGGGAAGAGCTGTTTTTT.

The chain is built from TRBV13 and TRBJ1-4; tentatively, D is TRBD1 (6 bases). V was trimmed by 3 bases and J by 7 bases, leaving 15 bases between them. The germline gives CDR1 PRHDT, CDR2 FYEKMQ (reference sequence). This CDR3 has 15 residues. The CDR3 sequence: CASSLAEGGGEKLFF. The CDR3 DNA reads TGTGCCAGCAGCTTGGCGGAGGGAGGGGGTGAAAAACTGTTTTTT.

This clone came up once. The CDR3 loop is CASSHGQANTGELFF. CDR3 nucleotides: TGTGCCAGCAGCCACGGACAGGCGAACACCGGGGAGCTGTTTTTT. The J gene is TRBJ2-2, the V gene TRBV5-8, with 7 bases fitting TRBD1. CDR1 and CDR2 from the germline V gene are SGHTS and YDEGEE. V trimming: 4 bases; J trimming: 0 bases; junction bases outside the gene matches: 3. The CDR3 contains 15 residues.

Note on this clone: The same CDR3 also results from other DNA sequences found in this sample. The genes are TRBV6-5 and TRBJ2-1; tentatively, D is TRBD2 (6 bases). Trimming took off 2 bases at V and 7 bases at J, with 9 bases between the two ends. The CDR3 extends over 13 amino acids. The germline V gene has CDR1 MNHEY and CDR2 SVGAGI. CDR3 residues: CASSYTGRNEQFF. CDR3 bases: TGTGCCAGCAGTTACACCGGGAGAAATGAGCAGTTCTTC.